The 32 T cell receptor beta chains below come from one sample, sequenced in a study of T cells in tumors after PD-1 blockade. Repertoires were generated with immunoSEQ multiplex PCR, while TCRdb's copy carries only in-frame clones and drops some. This table holds roughly 48,000 clones, about 85% found once. The sample in question was PBMCs, obtained before anti-PD-1 treatment. These receptors all stem from a human donor with basal cell carcinoma.

V and J are TRBV29-1 and TRBJ1-5, with 10 positions matching TRBD1. The CDR3 runs to 12 residues. V lost 6 bases to trimming and J lost 5 bases; unmatched junction nucleotides: 1. Germline CDR1 is SQVTM and CDR2 is ANQGSEA. The CDR3 spells CSVGTGDQPQHF. CDR3 coding DNA: TGCAGCGTAGGGACAGGGGATCAGCCCCAGCATTTT.

The rearrangement joins TRBV7-2 to TRBJ1-1; no clear D gene. Deletions cut 5 bases from V and 3 bases from J, with 16 bases between. This CDR3 is 15 amino acids long. CDR1 and CDR2 from the germline V gene are SGHTA and FQGNSA. The CDR3 loop is CASSRSSRLDTEAFF. DNA for the CDR3: TGTGCCAGCAGCCGGAGCTCCAGGTTGGACACTGAAGCTTTCTTT.

This chain links TRBV5-5 with TRBJ1-1; D call uncertain. The CDR3 contains 11 residues. Germline V gene data show CDR1 as SGHKS and CDR2 as YYEKEE (reference sequence). The V end was cut by 0 bases, the J end by 3 bases, with 0 bases between. The CDR3 DNA follows: TGTGCCAGCAGCTTGGACACTGAAGCTTTCTTT. Protein: CASSLDTEAFF.

The rearrangement uses TRBV30 and TRBJ1-5; D is possibly TRBD1 (6 bases). CDR1 and CDR2 (germline): GTSNPN, SVGIG (reference sequence). CDR3 length equals 14 residues. The V gene lost 3 bases and the J gene lost 3 bases, with 12 bases spanning the gap. This CDR3 is CAWSRDTNNQPQHF. The CDR3 coding sequence is TGTGCCTGGAGCCGGGACACTAACAATCAGCCCCAGCATTTT.

This chain connects TRBV27 to TRBJ1-2, with 8 bases that match TRBD1. V was pared by 4 bases and J by 5 bases, with 6 bases of the junction left unmatched. Germline loops: CDR1 MNHEY, CDR2 SMNVEV (reference sequence). The CDR3 has 14 amino acids. CDR3 sequence: CASSSDRAMYGYTF. DNA of the CDR3: TGTGCCAGCAGTTCGGACAGGGCGATGTATGGCTACACCTTC.

The chain uses TRBV5-1 and TRBJ2-5, with D unresolved. CDR1 is SGHRS and CDR2 is YFSETQ in the germline V gene. CDR3 length: 15 residues. The V end was cut by 0 bases, the J end by 5 bases, with 14 bases between. CDR3 protein: CASSLAALPTETQYF. The CDR3 nucleotides read TGCGCCAGCAGCTTGGCCGCACTCCCCACGGAGACCCAGTACTTC.

The V gene is TRBV20-1, the J gene TRBJ1-2; D ambiguous. Trimming removed 5 bases at V and 0 bases at J, with 4 bases between. The CDR3 has 11 residues. Germline V lookup: CDR1 DFQATT, CDR2 SNEGSKA (reference sequence). In DNA form, the CDR3 reads TGCAGTGCTCCAGCTAACTATGGCTACACCTTC. As protein: CSAPANYGYTF.

The gene calls are TRBV5-1 and TRBJ1-4, with a tentative D call TRBD1 (5 bases). The germline V gene encodes CDR1 SGHRS and CDR2 YFSETQ. V shed 0 bases and J shed 7 bases, with 16 bases lying between them. This CDR3 is 16 amino acids long. The CDR3 spells CASSLALGPGGEKLFF. CDR3 DNA: TGCGCCAGCAGCTTGGCCTTGGGGCCCGGGGGTGAAAAACTGTTTTTT.

The V and J genes are TRBV7-2 and TRBJ2-3; 9 positions agree with TRBD1. The CDR3 has 15 amino acids. After removal of 6 bases from V and 5 bases from J, the junction contained 9 bases not matched to a gene. Germline CDR1 and CDR2: SGHTA and FQGNSA. The CDR3 nucleotides are TGTGCCAGCAGGCCCGACAGGGGGGGATTAGATACGCAGTATTTT. It yields the protein CASRPDRGGLDTQYF.

J is TRBJ2-2 and V is TRBV12-2; TRBD2, as called in the table, went unchecked against the DNA. TRBV12-2 is a recognized pseudogene. This CDR3 has 15 residues. The CDR3 sequence: CASRLARLAGVRLFF. CDR3 sequence (DNA): TGTGCAAGTCGCTTAGCCCGGCTAGCGGGGGTTCGGCTGTTTTTT.

The chain uses TRBV27 and TRBJ1-3; no clear D gene. This CDR3 is 14 amino acids long. Germline loops: CDR1 MNHEY, CDR2 SMNVEV (reference sequence). Trimming cost V 4 bases and J 5 bases, with 12 bases left between them. The CDR3 sequence: CASSSLDTRNTIYF. The CDR3 DNA follows: TGTGCCAGCAGTTCCCTCGACACGCGAAACACCATATATTTT.

The chain employs TRBV9 and TRBJ2-1; tentative D call: TRBD1 (6 bases). Germline CDR1 is SGDLS and CDR2 is YYNGEE. The CDR3 spans 18 residues. V was trimmed by 0 bases and J by 3 bases, leaving 19 bases between them. The CDR3 spells CASSVEETGRQGYNEQFF. Written as DNA, the CDR3 is TGTGCCAGCAGCGTAGAGGAGACAGGCCGACAAGGCTACAATGAGCAGTTCTTC. The whole variable domain, remainder taken from reference TRBV9 and TRBJ2-1, is DSGVTQTPKHLITATGQRVTLRCSPRSGDLSVYWYQQSLDQGLQFLIQYYNGEERAKGNILERFSAQQFPDLHSELNLSSLELGDSALYFCASSVEETGRQGYNEQFFGPGTRLTVL.

The J gene is TRBJ1-2, the V gene TRBV6-5, with TRBD1 matching over 9 bases. The junction had 5 bases not matched to a gene; V was cut back by 2 bases and J by 4 bases. This CDR3 region has 15 residues. Germline CDR1 MNHEY, CDR2 SVGAGI. CDR3 bases: TGTGCCAGCAGTTACATGGACAGGGGATCCTATGGCTACACCTTC. Translating it yields CASSYMDRGSYGYTF.

This clone was observed a single time. The gene calls are TRBV7-9 and TRBJ1-6; possibly TRBD1 for D (5 bases). This CDR3 is 15 amino acids long. CDR1 is SEHNR and CDR2 is FQNEAQ in the germline V gene (reference sequence). Trimming removed 5 bases from V and 6 bases from J, with 14 bases in between. This CDR3 is CASSPEGLGNSPLHF. Written as DNA, the CDR3 is TGTGCCAGCAGCCCGGAGGGGTTAGGTAATTCACCCCTCCACTTT.

V usage is TRBV18 and J usage is TRBJ2-1, with 9 bases fitting TRBD2. V shed 4 bases and J 2 bases; nucleotides not matched to a gene: 3. Germline loops: CDR1 KGHSH, CDR2 LQKENI. The CDR3 runs 15 residues. The CDR3 reads CASSLLAGAYNEQFF. CDR3 sequence (DNA): TGTGCCAGCTCACTCTTAGCGGGGGCCTACAATGAGCAGTTCTTC.

The CDR3 reads CASSIAFLGSGTQYF. The CDR3 DNA sequence: TGTGCCAGTAGTATAGCATTTTTGGGGTCGGGCACGCAGTATTTT. The chain carries TRBV19 and TRBJ2-3; D gene uncertain. The V end lost 1 base, the J end lost 9 bases, and 17 bases lay between the germline ends. Germline V gene lookup returns CDR1 LNHDA and CDR2 SQIVND (reference sequence). This CDR3 has 15 residues.

This clone was seen only a few times. The rearrangement joins TRBV23-1 to TRBJ1-1, with TRBD1 as a possible D gene (5 bases). TRBV23-1 is filed as an ORF, its function uncertain. This CDR3 contains 13 residues. V was pared by 2 bases and J by 1 base, with 5 bases between. The CDR3 region has the DNA TGCGCCAGCAGTCAACAGGGGAACACTGAAGCTTTCTTT. This encodes CASSQQGNTEAFF.

The V call is TRBV28, the J call TRBJ2-7, with 12 positions matching TRBD1. Germline V gene sequence: CDR1 MDHEN, CDR2 SYDVKM. The junction had 8 bases not matched to a gene; V was cut back by 5 bases and J by 6 bases. The CDR3 runs 15 residues. DNA for the CDR3: TGTGCCAGCAGTGTCTCCGGGACAGGGGGCTCCGAGCAGTACTTC. This gives the protein CASSVSGTGGSEQYF.

This sequence joins TRBV5-1 and TRBJ1-1, with D tentatively TRBD1 (5 bases). V shed 0 bases and J shed 2 bases, with 8 bases lying between them. This CDR3 region has 14 residues. Germline V gene data show CDR1 as SGHRS and CDR2 as YFSETQ. The CDR3 nucleotides read TGCGCCAGCAGCTTGGAGAGGGGTAACACTGAAGCTTTCTTT. The encoded protein is CASSLERGNTEAFF.

The DNA of the CDR3 is TGTGCCAGCAGCCGCGACTTCGGACTGCTAGGAAACACCATATATTTT. Its protein product is CASSRDFGLLGNTIYF. The chain employs TRBV6-2 or TRBV6-3 and TRBJ1-3, with D unclear. Trimming took 6 bases from V and 4 from J, leaving 19 bases between them. This CDR3 region has 16 residues. Per the germline V gene, CDR1 is MNHEY and CDR2 is SVGEGT.

The rearrangement joins TRBV6-4 to TRBJ2-6, with D perhaps matching TRBD2 (7 bases). The CDR3 has 17 residues. V lost 4 bases to trimming and J lost 0 bases, with 13 bases between them. Germline CDR1 reads MRHNA; CDR2 reads SNTAGT. In nucleotides, the CDR3 is TGTGCCAGCAGTGCGGGGGGCGCTTTCTCTGGGGCCAACGTCCTGACTTTC. This sequence encodes CASSAGGAFSGANVLTF.

The chain is built from TRBV7-9 and TRBJ2-3; TRBD2 matches at 8 bases. Unmatched junction bases numbered 11, after V lost 3 bases and J lost 6 bases. Germline values: CDR1 SEHNR, CDR2 FQNEAQ (reference sequence). The CDR3 extends over 16 amino acids. The CDR3 is CASSFPWGRGDDTQYF. The DNA of the CDR3 is TGTGCCAGCAGCTTCCCCTGGGGGCGGGGGGACGATACGCAGTATTTT.

This rearrangement joins TRBV5-6 to TRBJ2-5, with 11 bases fitting TRBD2. In germline, CDR1 is SGHDT, CDR2 YYEEEE. This CDR3 comprises 16 residues. J was trimmed by 5 bases and V by 4 bases; bases with no gene match: 10. CDR3 amino acids: CASSPWGSGGAETQYF. CDR3 bases: TGTGCCAGCAGCCCATGGGGTAGCGGGGGGGCGGAGACCCAGTACTTC.

This clone was counted a few times. The chain couples TRBV19 to TRBJ1-5; unclear D gene. The V end was cut by 4 bases, the J end by 7 bases, with 14 bases between. The germline gives CDR1 LNHDA, CDR2 SQIVND (reference sequence). The CDR3 consists of 14 residues. The CDR3, as DNA: TGTGCCAGTAGTACTATGGGGATGACGCAGCCCCAGCATTTT. Its translation: CASSTMGMTQPQHF.

A few counts support this clone. V usage is TRBV19 and J usage is TRBJ2-7, with 7 bases matching TRBD1. Germline CDR1 LNHDA, CDR2 SQIVND (reference sequence). The CDR3 runs 15 residues. With 5 bases clipped from V and 5 bases from J, the junction kept 12 bases outside the gene matches. In DNA form, the CDR3 reads TGTGCCAGTAGTCCAAATCGACAGGGTGCCGACGAGCAGTACTTC. Protein sequence: CASSPNRQGADEQYF.

The chain recombines TRBV6-6 with TRBJ2-3; possibly TRBD1 for D (5 bases). Germline values: CDR1 MNHNY, CDR2 SVGAGI (reference sequence). This CDR3 has 16 residues. V was pared by 5 bases and J by 2 bases, with 17 bases between. In DNA, the CDR3 is TGTGCCAGCAGTAAACAGGACGTCGTATACACAGATACGCAGTATTTT. Translating gives CASSKQDVVYTDTQYF.

The chain links TRBV5-4 to TRBJ2-7; a weak D match, TRBD1 (5 bases). V lost 5 bases to trimming and J lost 0 bases, with 12 bases between them. Germline values: CDR1 SGHNT, CDR2 YYREEE (reference sequence). CDR3 size: 14 residues. CDR3 residues: CASRIDSDSYEQYF. For the CDR3, the DNA is TGTGCCAGCAGGATAGACAGCGACTCCTACGAGCAGTACTTC.

The chain couples TRBV5-6 to TRBJ1-1; D gene unclear. This CDR3 comprises 15 residues. V gave up 3 bases and J gave up 0 bases, with 12 bases separating them. Germline V CDR1 and CDR2: SGHDT, YYEEEE. As DNA, the CDR3 is TGTGCCAGCAGCTCCTTTCAGGCTATGAACACTGAAGCTTTCTTT. It encodes CASSSFQAMNTEAFF.

Concerning this clone itself: The same CDR3 is also encoded by other DNA sequences in this sample. The genes are TRBV6-5 and TRBJ2-3; no definite D call. Per germline, CDR1 MNHEY and CDR2 SVGAGI. This CDR3 comprises 11 residues. The V gene lost 2 bases and the J gene lost 4 bases, with 1 base spanning the gap. The CDR3 is CASSYADTQYF. CDR3 coding DNA: TGTGCCAGCAGTTACGCAGATACGCAGTATTTT.

The chain is built from TRBV6-2 or TRBV6-3 and TRBJ1-1; D remains ambiguous. Germline V gene sequence: CDR1 MNHEY, CDR2 SVGEGT. Trimming cost V 2 bases and J 3 bases, with 7 bases left between them. The CDR3 runs to 13 residues. The CDR3 nucleotides are TGTGCCAGCAGTTACCGACTGGACACTGAAGCTTTCTTT. Its translation is CASSYRLDTEAFF.

V usage is TRBV19 and J usage is TRBJ2-5; D is ambiguous. The V end was cut by 3 bases, the J end by 2 bases, with 13 bases between. The germline V gene has CDR1 LNHDA and CDR2 SQIVND (reference sequence). This CDR3 has 15 residues. The chain's CDR3 is CASSISRRIQETQYF. For the CDR3, the DNA is TGTGCCAGTAGTATTTCCCGCCGGATTCAAGAGACCCAGTACTTC. Full variable domain (rest looked up from reference TRBV19 and TRBJ2-5): DGGITQSPKYLFRKEGQNVTLSCEQNLNHDAMYWYRQDPGQGLRLIYYSQIVNDFQKGDIAEGYSVSREKKESFPLTVTSAQKNPTAFYLCASSISRRIQETQYFGPGTRLLVL.

The rearrangement links TRBV10-3 to TRBJ2-3; TRBD2 agrees at 8 bases. J was trimmed by 0 bases and V by 6 bases; bases with no gene match: 2. The CDR3 has 14 amino acids. Germline CDR1 reads ENHRY; CDR2 reads SYGVKD. The CDR3 DNA is TGTGCCATCAGCGGGGGGGGAAGCACAGATACGCAGTATTTT. This sequence encodes CAISGGGSTDTQYF.